This TCR beta chain was captured by sequencing in a study of cytomegalovirus exposure and HLA in healthy donors. Findings of the study overall: A later analysis revealed that TCR association rates differed between HLA loci, peaking at DRB1 and bottoming out at HLA-C.

The PCR ran on 60 Vbeta and 13 Jbeta primers. Profiled with immunoSEQ multiplex PCR; TCRdb holds only in-frame clones, not every one. The sample lists 90,000 or so clones, 55% to 75% occurring once. About this clone itself: As yet, its antigen is unknown.

The source is a woman between 50 and 59 years old in good health and CMV-seropositive. Sequencing input: PBMCs.

In nucleotides, the CDR3 is TGTGCCAGCTCACCCCAGGTTGGCGCGCATAGCAATCAGCCCCAGCATTTT. Protein sequence: CASSPQVGAHSNQPQHF. The chain links TRBV18 to TRBJ1-5; no firm D call. Germline values: CDR1 KGHSH, CDR2 LQKENI. This CDR3 spans 17 amino acids. V gave up 3 bases and J gave up 0 bases, with 15 bases separating them.